This T cell receptor (beta chain) appears in the sequencing data of a study of blood T cells in healthy people across ages. Turning to the study itself: Template switching picked up about one barcoded beta molecule for each two T cells. The study's findings and limits: Strong correlation existed between TCR beta diversity and naive T cell percentage.

Alongside a J-beta primer mix, a sample-barcoded 5' primer served in a second PCR lasting roughly 6 to 11 cycles. A 12-random-nucleotide template-switch adaptor tagged each cDNA molecule. A single record per CDR3 protein comes from TCRdb applying MiXCR to the 5' RACE reads. The table has about 1,000,000 distinct CDR3 sequences, under 45% seen once. With regard to this clonotype: Its antigen is currently unknown.

From germline, CDR1 is SGHRS and CDR2 YFSETQ. Unmatched junction bases numbered 8, after V lost 6 bases and J lost 3 bases. This CDR3 is 15 amino acids long. PBMCs, at least 6.5 million per sample, were isolated. Sequencing was performed on blood. The gene calls are TRBV5-1 and TRBJ2-1, with 8 bases identical to TRBD2. The clonotype originates from a woman aged 60-70 years in good health. The CDR3 spells CASTPGGRFYNEQFF. The CDR3, as DNA: TGCGCCAGCACCCCGGGCGGGAGGTTCTACAATGAGCAGTTCTTC.